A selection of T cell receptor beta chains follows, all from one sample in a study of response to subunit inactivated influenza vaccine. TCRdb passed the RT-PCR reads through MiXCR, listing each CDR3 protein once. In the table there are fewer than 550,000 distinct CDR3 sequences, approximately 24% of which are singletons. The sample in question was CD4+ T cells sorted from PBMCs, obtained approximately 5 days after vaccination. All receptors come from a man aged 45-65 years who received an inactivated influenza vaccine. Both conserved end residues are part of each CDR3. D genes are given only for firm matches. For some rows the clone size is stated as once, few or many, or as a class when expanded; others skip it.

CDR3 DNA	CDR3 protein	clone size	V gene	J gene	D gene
TGTGCCAGCAGCTTAGTTCCAACGGCGAAGGCAGATACGCAGTATTTT	CASSLVPTAKADTQYF	-	TRBV11-2	TRBJ2-3	-
TGTGCCACCAGTGATGCTCTCGGACAGGGCCCGGCCCAGTACTTC	CATSDALGQGPAQYF	few	TRBV24-1	TRBJ2-5	TRBD1
TGCAGTGCTATTGGGACTAGCGGGGGGACCCAGTACTTC	CSAIGTSGGTQYF	-	TRBV20-1	TRBJ2-5	TRBD2
TGTGTCAGCAGTCTGAACGGGAGAAACACCGGGGAGCTGTTTTTT	CVSSLNGRNTGELFF	once	TRBV11-2	TRBJ2-2	-
TGCAGTGCTAACACTCCGAACACCGGGGAGCTGTTTTTT	CSANTPNTGELFF	-	TRBV20-1	TRBJ2-2	-
TGCGCCAGCAGCCAAGAGGGGGGAGGAGAAAAACTGTTTTTT	CASSQEGGGEKLFF	-	TRBV4-3	TRBJ1-4	-
TGTGCCAGCAGCAAACCCCCCGACAGGGGGCGCAGTGAGACCCAGTACTTC	CASSKPPDRGRSETQYF	few	TRBV21-1	TRBJ2-5	-
TGTGCCAGCAGACCCGGCCAAGCCCTTGGCTACACCTTC	CASRPGQALGYTF	-	TRBV6-1	TRBJ1-2	-
TGCGCCAGCAGCTTTGGGGGTGTAGACGAGCAGTACTTC	CASSFGGVDEQYF	-	TRBV5-1	TRBJ2-7	-
TGCGCCAGCAGCTTGGGGGACAGGGCCGCCGAGCAGTACTTC	CASSLGDRAAEQYF	few	TRBV5-1	TRBJ2-7	TRBD1
TGTGCCAGCAGTACGGACGCGGTTTCCTACGAGCAGTACTTC	CASSTDAVSYEQYF	-	TRBV12-3/TRBV12-4	TRBJ2-7	-
TGTGCCAGCGGCGGGGGTCGTGGGACACTGTTTTTT	CASGGGRGTLFF	many	TRBV3-1	TRBJ1-4	-
TGTGCCATCAGTGAGTCTACAGGGGTGGGTCAGCCCCAGCATTTT	CAISESTGVGQPQHF	once	TRBV10-3	TRBJ1-5	TRBD1
TGTGCCAGCAATAGCGGGGGAACGAACACCGGGGAGCTGTTTTTT	CASNSGGTNTGELFF	-	TRBV6-2/TRBV6-3	TRBJ2-2	TRBD2
TGTGCCAGCAGTCTCGCCAAAAATCAGCCCCAGCATTTT	CASSLAKNQPQHF	few	TRBV12-3/TRBV12-4	TRBJ1-5	-
TGTGCCAGTATGGGGTACGGGGAGCTGTTTTTT	CASMGYGELFF	-	TRBV6-2/TRBV6-3	TRBJ2-2	-
TGTGCCAGCAGCATTGGGGAGGCGCGGTTCTTC	CASSIGEARFF	-	TRBV28	TRBJ2-1	-
TGTGCCAGCAGAGACAGGGGGGATCAGCCCCAGCATTTT	CASRDRGDQPQHF	-	TRBV6-2/TRBV6-3	TRBJ1-5	TRBD1
TGTGCCAGCAGCCTGGGGGGGTCGCCTAATGAAAAACTGTTTTTT	CASSLGGSPNEKLFF	-	TRBV7-8	TRBJ1-4	-
TGTGCCAGCAGATCTACTAGCGGGGTCACCCAGTTCTTC	CASRSTSGVTQFF	few	TRBV6-5	TRBJ2-1	TRBD2
TGTGCCAGCAGTTCAGGTACCTACGAGCAGTACTTC	CASSSGTYEQYF	-	TRBV27	TRBJ2-7	-
TGCAGTGCCACCCCCAGTATCAATCAGCCCCAGCATTTT	CSATPSINQPQHF	few	TRBV20-1	TRBJ1-5	-
TGTGCCAGCAGCCAAGGGGGATATGGCACTGAAGCTTTCTTT	CASSQGGYGTEAFF	-	TRBV16	TRBJ1-1	-
TGTGCCAGCAGTTACCCTAGCGGGGCTAGAGGCCGTGTGAACGAGCAGTACTTC	CASSYPSGARGRVNEQYF	-	TRBV6-5	TRBJ2-7	TRBD2
TGCAGCGTTGAAGAGGGGATAGCTTACGAGCAGTACTTC	CSVEEGIAYEQYF	few	TRBV29-1	TRBJ2-7	-
TGCAGTGCTAGGGGGGGGGCCTACAATGAGCAGTTCTTC	CSARGGAYNEQFF	few	TRBV20-1	TRBJ2-1	TRBD2
TGTGCCAGCAGTTTAGCATCAGGGGGCTTATCTACCTACGAGCAGTACTTC	CASSLASGGLSTYEQYF	-	TRBV12-3/TRBV12-4	TRBJ2-7	TRBD1
TGCGCCAGCAGCCCCCAGGGGACAGGGGGCACAGATACGCAGTATTTT	CASSPQGTGGTDTQYF	-	TRBV5-1	TRBJ2-3	TRBD1
TGTGCCAGCGCTGTACTAGCGGGAGTACACAATGAGCAGTTCTTC	CASAVLAGVHNEQFF	-	TRBV5-5	TRBJ2-1	TRBD2
TGCAGCGTTGAACCCAGCGGGGTGGATATCTTC	CSVEPSGVDIF	few	TRBV29-1	TRBJ2-1	TRBD2
TGCGCCAGCAGCCAAGATGGCCGGGGAGGAGAGACCCAGTACTTC	CASSQDGRGGETQYF	few	TRBV4-1	TRBJ2-5	-
TGTGCCAGCAGCCCCTCCGGGACAGGGATAGATACGCAGTATTTT	CASSPSGTGIDTQYF	-	TRBV5-5	TRBJ2-3	TRBD1
TGTGCCAGCAGCCAAGGGGGACAGGGGTTCTCCTACGAGCAGTACTTC	CASSQGGQGFSYEQYF	-	TRBV4-2	TRBJ2-7	TRBD1
TGTGCCAGCAGTTCCATGGGCCCAGATACGCAGTATTTT	CASSSMGPDTQYF	few	TRBV6-6	TRBJ2-3	-
TGCAGTGCTAGAGCCTTACTGGGGGGGATAGAGACCCAGTACTTC	CSARALLGGIETQYF	few	TRBV20-1	TRBJ2-5	TRBD2
TGTGCCAGCAGTTTCGGCAGGGGCTTGCCAGATACGCAGTATTTT	CASSFGRGLPDTQYF	-	TRBV12-3/TRBV12-4	TRBJ2-3	-
TGCAGCGTTGTTTTTGTCACAGATACGCAGTATTTT	CSVVFVTDTQYF	-	TRBV29-1	TRBJ2-3	-
TGCGCCAGCAGCCAAGTCCCGGGACAGGGATGGGTAGAAGAGACCCAGTACTTC	CASSQVPGQGWVEETQYF	few	TRBV4-1	TRBJ2-5	TRBD1
TGTGCCAGCAGCCAAGACAGGGTGGACACTGAAGCTTTCTTT	CASSQDRVDTEAFF	-	TRBV4-2	TRBJ1-1	-
TGTGCCAGCACCCCTGGGGGTAGAGCCACCGGGGAGCTGTTTTTT	CASTPGGRATGELFF	few	TRBV12-3/TRBV12-4	TRBJ2-2	-
TGTGCCAGCAGCGGGACAGCCGGCAATCAGCCCCAGCATTTT	CASSGTAGNQPQHF	few	TRBV7-9	TRBJ1-5	TRBD1
TGCGCCAGCAGCCGCGACGGACTAGCGGGGGGGCTTAATGAGCAGTTCTTC	CASSRDGLAGGLNEQFF	-	TRBV4-3	TRBJ2-1	TRBD2
TGCAGTAACAAACCAGGGGGCTCCTTCACAGATACGCAGTATTTT	CSNKPGGSFTDTQYF	-	TRBV20-1	TRBJ2-3	TRBD1
TGTGCCAGCAGTTACTCGAGGTTTGTTGAGCGCCTCCACTTT	CASSYSRFVERLHF	few	TRBV6-7	TRBJ1-6	-
TGTGCCAGCACCAGCCGGGGCAGATTCACCGGGGAGCTGTTTTTT	CASTSRGRFTGELFF	-	TRBV7-2	TRBJ2-2	-
TGTGCCAGCAGCTCAAGCTTAGACAGGGTGGTGGGGACCCAGTACTTC	CASSSSLDRVVGTQYF	few	TRBV9	TRBJ2-5	TRBD1
TGTGCCAGCAGCTCCGCCCGTGGCACAGATACGCAGTATTTT	CASSSARGTDTQYF	many	TRBV7-2	TRBJ2-3	-
TGTGCCATCAGTTTAAACCCTCATAGCGGGGGCTCCTACAATGAGCAGTTCTTC	CAISLNPHSGGSYNEQFF	-	TRBV12-3/TRBV12-4	TRBJ2-1	TRBD2
TGCGCCAGCAGCCATCACCCCCCCTCTAGCGGGGGAGTTGATGAGCAGTTCTTC	CASSHHPPSSGGVDEQFF	many	TRBV4-3	TRBJ2-1	TRBD2
TGTGCCAGCAGCTTAGCTTTATACCCCAATGAGCAGTTCTTC	CASSLALYPNEQFF	few	TRBV7-9	TRBJ2-1	-